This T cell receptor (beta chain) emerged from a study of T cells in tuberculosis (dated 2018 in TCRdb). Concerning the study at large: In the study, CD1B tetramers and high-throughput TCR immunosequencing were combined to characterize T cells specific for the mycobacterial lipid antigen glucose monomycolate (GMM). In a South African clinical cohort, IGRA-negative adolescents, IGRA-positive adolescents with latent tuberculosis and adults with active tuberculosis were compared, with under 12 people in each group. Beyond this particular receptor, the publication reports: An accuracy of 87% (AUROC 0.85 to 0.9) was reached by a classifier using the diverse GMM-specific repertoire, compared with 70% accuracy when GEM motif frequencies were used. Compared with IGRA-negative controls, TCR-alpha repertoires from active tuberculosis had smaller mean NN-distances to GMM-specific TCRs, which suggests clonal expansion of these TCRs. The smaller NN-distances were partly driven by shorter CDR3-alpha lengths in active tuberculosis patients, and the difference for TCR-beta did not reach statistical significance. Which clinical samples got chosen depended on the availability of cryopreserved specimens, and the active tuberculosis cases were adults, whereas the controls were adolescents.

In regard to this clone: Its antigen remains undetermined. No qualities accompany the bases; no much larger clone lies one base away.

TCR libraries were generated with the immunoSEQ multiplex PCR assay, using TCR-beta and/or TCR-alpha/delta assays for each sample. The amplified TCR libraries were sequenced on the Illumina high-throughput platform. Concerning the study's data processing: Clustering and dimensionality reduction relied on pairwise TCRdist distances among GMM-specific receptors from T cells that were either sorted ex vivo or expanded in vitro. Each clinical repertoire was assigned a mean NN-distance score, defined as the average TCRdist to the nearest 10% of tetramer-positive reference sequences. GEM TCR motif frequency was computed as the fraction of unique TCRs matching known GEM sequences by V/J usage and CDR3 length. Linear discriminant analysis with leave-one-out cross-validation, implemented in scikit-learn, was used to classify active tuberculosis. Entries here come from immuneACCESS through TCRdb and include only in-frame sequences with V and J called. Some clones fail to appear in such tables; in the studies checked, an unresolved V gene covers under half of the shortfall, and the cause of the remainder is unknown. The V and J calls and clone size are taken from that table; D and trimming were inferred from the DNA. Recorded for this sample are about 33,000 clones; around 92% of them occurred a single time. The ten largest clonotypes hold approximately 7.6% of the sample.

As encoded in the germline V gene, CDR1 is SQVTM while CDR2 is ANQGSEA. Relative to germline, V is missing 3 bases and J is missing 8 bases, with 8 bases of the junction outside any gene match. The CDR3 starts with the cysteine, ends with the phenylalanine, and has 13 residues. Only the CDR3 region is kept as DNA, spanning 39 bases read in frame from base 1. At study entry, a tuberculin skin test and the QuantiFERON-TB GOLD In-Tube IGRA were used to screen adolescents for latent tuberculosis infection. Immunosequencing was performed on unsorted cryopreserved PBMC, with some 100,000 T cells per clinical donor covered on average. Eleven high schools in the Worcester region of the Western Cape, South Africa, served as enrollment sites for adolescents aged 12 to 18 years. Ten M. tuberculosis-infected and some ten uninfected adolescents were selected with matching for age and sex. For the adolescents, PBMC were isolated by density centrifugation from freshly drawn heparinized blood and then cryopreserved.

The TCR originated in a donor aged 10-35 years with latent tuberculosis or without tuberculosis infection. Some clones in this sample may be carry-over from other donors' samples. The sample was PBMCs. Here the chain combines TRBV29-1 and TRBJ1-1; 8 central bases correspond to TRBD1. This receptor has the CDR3 CSVDGQGIMEAFF. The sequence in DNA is TGCAGCGTTGACGGACAGGGTATTATGGAAGCTTTCTTT.